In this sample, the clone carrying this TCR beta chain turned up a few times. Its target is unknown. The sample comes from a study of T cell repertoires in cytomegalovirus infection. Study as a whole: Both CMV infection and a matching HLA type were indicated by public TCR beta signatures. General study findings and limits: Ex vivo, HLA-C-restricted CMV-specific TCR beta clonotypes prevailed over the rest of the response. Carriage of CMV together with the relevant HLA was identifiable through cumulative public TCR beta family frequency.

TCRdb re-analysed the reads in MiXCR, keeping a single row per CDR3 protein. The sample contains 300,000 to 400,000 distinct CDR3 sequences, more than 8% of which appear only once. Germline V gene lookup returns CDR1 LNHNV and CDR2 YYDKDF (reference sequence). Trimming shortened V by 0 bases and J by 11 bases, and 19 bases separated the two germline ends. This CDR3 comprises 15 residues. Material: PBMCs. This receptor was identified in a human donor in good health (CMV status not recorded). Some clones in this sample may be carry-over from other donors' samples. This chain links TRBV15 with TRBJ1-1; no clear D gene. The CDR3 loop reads CATSRDVPGLIGAFF. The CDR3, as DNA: TGTGCCACCAGCAGAGATGTCCCAGGCCTAATTGGGGCTTTCTTT.